This T cell receptor beta chain was obtained from a study of T cells in pancreatic ductal adenocarcinoma. Study-wide findings and caveats: Tumor samples had fewer productive templates and approximately 8.2-fold fewer unique clonotypes than blood. Mean clonality was roughly 0.1 in tumors and 0.06 to 0.085 in blood, not significantly different.

This clone was detected only once. Its target is unknown. TCRdb's table, derived via immunoSEQ multiplex PCR, lists solely in-frame clones and lacks some. The sample records 15,000 to 20,000 clones, roughly 90% being singletons. The CDR3 runs 15 residues. The germline V gene has CDR1 SGHKS and CDR2 YYEKEE (reference sequence). Losses at the gene ends were 2 bases for V and 5 bases for J; bases not matched to a gene: 4. No neoadjuvant therapy was given to the selected pancreatic ductal adenocarcinoma patients before their surgery. This receptor was identified in a human donor with pancreatic ductal adenocarcinoma. Sequenced sample: PBMCs. The genes are TRBV5-5 and TRBJ2-7; 13 nucleotides agree with TRBD2. Here the CDR3 reads CASSLLAGGLHEQYF. CDR3 nucleotide sequence: TGTGCCAGCAGCTTACTAGCGGGGGGGCTCCACGAGCAGTACTTC.